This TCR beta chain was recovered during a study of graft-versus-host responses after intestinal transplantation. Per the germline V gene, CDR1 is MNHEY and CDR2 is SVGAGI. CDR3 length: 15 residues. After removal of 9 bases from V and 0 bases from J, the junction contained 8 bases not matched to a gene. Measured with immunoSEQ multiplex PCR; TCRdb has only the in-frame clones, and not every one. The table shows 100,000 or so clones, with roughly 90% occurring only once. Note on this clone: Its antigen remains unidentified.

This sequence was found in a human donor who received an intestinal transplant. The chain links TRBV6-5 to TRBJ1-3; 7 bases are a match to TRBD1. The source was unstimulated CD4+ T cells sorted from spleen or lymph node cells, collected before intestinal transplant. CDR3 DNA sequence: TGTGCCAGTACGGACAGGTGGTTCTCTGGAAACACCATATATTTT. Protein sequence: CASTDRWFSGNTIYF.